What follows is one T cell receptor beta chain and its context. The entry originates in a study of blood T cell repertoires in COVID-19. Overall study context: Donors in the United States, Italy and Spain gave samples during acute or convalescent COVID-19. Sample material is recorded as cDNA or gDNA derived from T cells, B-cell-depleted T cells, or PBMCs.

As originally analysed: Amplified reference gene primers provided the basis for estimating nucleated cell counts. Data came from immunoSEQ multiplex PCR; TCRdb stores just in-frame clones and leaves some out. V and J calls and clone size follow that table, whereas D and trimming were derived from the DNA. Altogether approximately 270,000 clones are present, roughly 88% being singletons, with the ten largest covering approximately 1.3%. The CDR3 sequence is 15 residues long. The germline V and J ends were trimmed by 1 base and 2 bases, with 11 bases remaining between them. Germline CDR1 and CDR2: SEHNR and FQNEAQ (reference sequence).

This sequence was found in a man older than 75 with acute or convalescent COVID-19. Source material: peripheral blood. The rearrangement joins TRBV7-9 to TRBJ2-5; the D gene is possibly TRBD1 (6 bases). CDR3: CASSLDREGQETQYF. The CDR3 nucleotides read TGTGCCAGCAGCTTAGACAGGGAAGGGCAAGAGACCCAGTACTTC.